The entry below gives a single TCR beta chain sequence along with its context. Trimming left V 5 bases short and J 1 base short, with 14 bases between. From germline, CDR1 is SEHNR and CDR2 FQNEAQ (reference sequence). CDR3 length: 15 amino acids. These data originate in a study of blood T cell repertoires in COVID-19. The study assigned cohorts using participant-reported clinical history. Clones were read by immunoSEQ multiplex PCR, and TCRdb kept only the in-frame ones, dropping some. Among about 460,000 clones listed, about 88% were seen once. The chain uses TRBV7-9 and TRBJ1-1, with D maybe TRBD1 (6 bases). The sequence was collected from a woman aged 55 to 70 who had recovered from COVID-19. The material sequenced was PBMCs or T cells enriched from blood (not recorded which). The CDR3 nucleotides read TGTGCCAGCAGCCCACCGGGACAAGCGAACACTGAAGCTTTCTTT. Translation gives CASSPPGQANTEAFF.